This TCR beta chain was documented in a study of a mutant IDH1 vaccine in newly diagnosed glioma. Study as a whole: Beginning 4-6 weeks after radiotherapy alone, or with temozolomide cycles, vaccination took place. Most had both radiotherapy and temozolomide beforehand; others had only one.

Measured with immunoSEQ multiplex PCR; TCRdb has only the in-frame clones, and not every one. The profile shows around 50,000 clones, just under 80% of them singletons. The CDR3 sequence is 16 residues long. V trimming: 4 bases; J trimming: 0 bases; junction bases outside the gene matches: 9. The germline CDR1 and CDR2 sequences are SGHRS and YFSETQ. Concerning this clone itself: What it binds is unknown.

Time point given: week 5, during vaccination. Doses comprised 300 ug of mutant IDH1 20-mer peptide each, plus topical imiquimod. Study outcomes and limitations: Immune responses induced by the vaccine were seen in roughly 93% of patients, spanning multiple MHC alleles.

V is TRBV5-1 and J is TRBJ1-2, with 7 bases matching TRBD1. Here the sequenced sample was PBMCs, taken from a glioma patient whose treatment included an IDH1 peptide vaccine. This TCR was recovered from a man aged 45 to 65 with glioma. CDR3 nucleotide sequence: TGCGCCAGCAGCGCTATGCAGGGGGGAGCTAACTATGGCTACACCTTC. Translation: CASSAMQGGANYGYTF. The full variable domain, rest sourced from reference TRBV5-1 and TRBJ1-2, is KAGVTQTPRYLIKTRGQQVTLSCSPISGHRSVSWYQQTPGQGLQFLFEYFSETQRNKGNFPGRFSGRQFSNSRSEMNVSTLELGDSALYLCASSAMQGGANYGYTFGSGTRLTVV.